This is a list of T cell receptor beta chains from one sample in a study of blood T cell repertoires in COVID-19. Clones were read by immunoSEQ multiplex PCR, and TCRdb kept only the in-frame ones, dropping some. The table has 180,000 or so clones, roughly 88% seen once. Material for sequencing was PBMCs or T cells enriched from blood (not recorded which). The receptors here all came from a woman aged 60-75 years who had recovered from COVID-19. Both conserved end residues are part of each CDR3. The order of the fields is V gene, CDR3 protein.

>TRBV5-1
CASSPGTAQETQYF
>TRBV4-1
CASSQAARGWSPLHF
>TRBV19
CASSMDRGGYNEQFF
>TRBV9
CASSVGGRAYQETQYF
>TRBV27
CASSLMGTGRQPQHF
>TRBV20-1
CSASGSASGPDTQYF
>TRBV4-1
CASSQGRSYGYTF
>TRBV19
CASTPTSRYEQYF
>TRBV19
CASTRDSGANYGYTF
>TRBV6-1
CASSEVRGNNEQFF
>TRBV5-1
CASSLGGSGYQETQYF
>TRBV5-1
CASSPQGPNLNTEAFF
>TRBV19
CASRGGGENSPLHF
>TRBV29-1
CSVMEGGEKLFF
>TRBV28
CASSFSSTDTQYF
>TRBV28
CASTPQGPSNQPQHF
>TRBV6-1
CASSERKQGGTQHF
>TRBV7-9
CASTRNGASGGAYEQFF
>TRBV25-1
CASSGESGTRTDTQYF
>TRBV9
CASSVMGQGSSPLHF
>TRBV6-2/TRBV6-3
CASSYSGTGANEQFF
>TRBV5-5
CASTFDRSYSPLHF
>TRBV2
CASMAEGRQNGYTF
>TRBV28
CASSFWGTTDEQFF
>TRBV12-3/TRBV12-4
CASSLGEIAAFF
>TRBV6-6
CASRRTTNTEAFF
>TRBV18
CASSPGTGGLETQYF
>TRBV28
CASSFPQGRNTEAFF
>TRBV6-5
CASRRGNTEAFF
>TRBV7-9
CASSLVGQLYETQYF
>TRBV21-1
CASSKVPGQETQYF
>TRBV5-1
CASHRGAEAFF
>TRBV5-4
CASSGSRTEAFF
>TRBV10-3
CAISEGGSSYNEQFF
>TRBV6-2/TRBV6-3
CASSQGTSRATDTQYF
>TRBV27
CASKSLFGEEDYTGELFF
>TRBV7-5
CVRSHQWLEAFF
>TRBV5-6
CASSLWDRAYNSPLHF
>TRBV5-1
CASSLARGDTQYF
>TRBV5-4
CASSHRQSRYNEQFF
>TRBV5-4
CASSVVGRADYGYTF
>TRBV7-8
CASSLRSELYGYTF
>TRBV19
CASSISSHPGQPQHF
>TRBV11-2
CASSLWRTGITGELFF
>TRBV2
CASSALDRDQPQHF
>TRBV5-5
CASSSDGGSYSNQPQHF
>TRBV7-3
CASSAGLAGSTDTQYF
>TRBV6-5
CASSSSSGRRTGELFF
>TRBV2
CASRGRGQGSDTQYF
>TRBV2
CASSTDPGALNSPLHF
>TRBV7-2
CASSSYNQPQHF
>TRBV29-1
CSVDLGSMETQYF
>TRBV2
CASSTPGQGAETQYF